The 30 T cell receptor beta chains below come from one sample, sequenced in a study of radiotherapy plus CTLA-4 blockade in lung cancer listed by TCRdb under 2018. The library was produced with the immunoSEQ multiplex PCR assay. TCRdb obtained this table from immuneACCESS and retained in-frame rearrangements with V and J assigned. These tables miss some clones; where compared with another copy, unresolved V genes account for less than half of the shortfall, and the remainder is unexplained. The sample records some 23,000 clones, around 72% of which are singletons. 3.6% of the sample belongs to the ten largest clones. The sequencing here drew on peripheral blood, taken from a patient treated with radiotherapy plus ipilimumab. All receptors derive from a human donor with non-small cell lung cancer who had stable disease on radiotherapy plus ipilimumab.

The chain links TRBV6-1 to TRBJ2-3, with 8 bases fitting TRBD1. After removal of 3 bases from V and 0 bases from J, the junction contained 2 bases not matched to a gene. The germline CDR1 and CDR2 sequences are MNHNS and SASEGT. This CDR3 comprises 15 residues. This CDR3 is CASSEGQASTDTQYF. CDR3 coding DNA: TGTGCCAGCAGTGAGGGACAGGCTAGCACAGATACGCAGTATTTT.

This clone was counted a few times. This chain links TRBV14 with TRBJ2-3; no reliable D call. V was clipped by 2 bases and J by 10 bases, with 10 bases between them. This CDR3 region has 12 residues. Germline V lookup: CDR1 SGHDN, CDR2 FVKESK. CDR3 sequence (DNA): TGTGCCAGCAGCCAATTTCGAGCGCCGCAGTATTTT. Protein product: CASSQFRAPQYF.

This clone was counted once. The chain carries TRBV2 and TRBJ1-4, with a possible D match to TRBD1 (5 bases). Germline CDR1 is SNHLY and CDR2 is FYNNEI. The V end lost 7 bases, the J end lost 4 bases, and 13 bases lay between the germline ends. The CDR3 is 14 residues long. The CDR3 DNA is TGTGCCAGCACCATCAGGGACCGTAATGAAAAACTGTTTTTT. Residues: CASTIRDRNEKLFF.

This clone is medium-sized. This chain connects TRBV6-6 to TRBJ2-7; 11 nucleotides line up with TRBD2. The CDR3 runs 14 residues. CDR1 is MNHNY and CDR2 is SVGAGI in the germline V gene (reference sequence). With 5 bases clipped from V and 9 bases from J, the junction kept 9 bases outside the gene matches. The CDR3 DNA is TGTGCCAGCAGTCCCCCCGGGACTAGCGGCGGGCAGTACTTC. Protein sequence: CASSPPGTSGGQYF.

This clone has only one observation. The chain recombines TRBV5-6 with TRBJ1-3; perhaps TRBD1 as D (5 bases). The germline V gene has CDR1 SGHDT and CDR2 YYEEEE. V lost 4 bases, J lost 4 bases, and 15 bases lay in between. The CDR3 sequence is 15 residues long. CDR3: CASSRPPGGGNTIYF. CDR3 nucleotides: TGTGCCAGCAGCCGACCCCCGGGGGGAGGAAACACCATATATTTT.

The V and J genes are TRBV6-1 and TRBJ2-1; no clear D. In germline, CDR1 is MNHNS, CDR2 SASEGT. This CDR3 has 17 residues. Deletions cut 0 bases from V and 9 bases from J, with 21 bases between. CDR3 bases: TGTGCCAGCAGTGAAGCGCTTTCTCCTGGAAGGTATGGTGAGCAGTTCTTC. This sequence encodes CASSEALSPGRYGEQFF.

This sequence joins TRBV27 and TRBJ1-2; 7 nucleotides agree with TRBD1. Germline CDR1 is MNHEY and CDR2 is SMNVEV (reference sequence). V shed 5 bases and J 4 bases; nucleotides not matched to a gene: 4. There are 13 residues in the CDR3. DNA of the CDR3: TGTGCCAGCAGTCGACAGGGATCCTATGGCTACACCTTC. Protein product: CASSRQGSYGYTF.

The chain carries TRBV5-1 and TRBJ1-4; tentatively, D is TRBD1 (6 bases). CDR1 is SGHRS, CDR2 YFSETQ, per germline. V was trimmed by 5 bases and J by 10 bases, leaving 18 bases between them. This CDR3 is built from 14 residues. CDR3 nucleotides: TGCGCCAGCAGGGGAGGGGGAAGCGGAACAAAACTGTTTTTT. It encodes CASRGGGSGTKLFF.

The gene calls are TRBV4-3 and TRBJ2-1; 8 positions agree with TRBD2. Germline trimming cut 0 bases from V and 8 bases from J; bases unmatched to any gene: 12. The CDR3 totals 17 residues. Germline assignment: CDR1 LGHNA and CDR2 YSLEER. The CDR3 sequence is CASSQDALAEPFDEQFF. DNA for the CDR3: TGCGCCAGCAGCCAAGATGCACTAGCGGAGCCTTTCGATGAGCAGTTCTTC.

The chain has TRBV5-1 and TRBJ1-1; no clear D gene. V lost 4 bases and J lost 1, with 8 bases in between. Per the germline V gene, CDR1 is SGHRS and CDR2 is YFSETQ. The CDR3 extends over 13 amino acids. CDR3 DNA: TGCGCCAGCAGCATGGACGGGAACACTGAAGCTTTCTTT. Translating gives CASSMDGNTEAFF.

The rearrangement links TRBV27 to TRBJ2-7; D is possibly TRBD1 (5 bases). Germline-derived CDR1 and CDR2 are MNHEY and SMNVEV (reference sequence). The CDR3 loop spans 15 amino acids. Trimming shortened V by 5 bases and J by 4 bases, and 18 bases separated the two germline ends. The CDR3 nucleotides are TGTGCCAGCAGTCCCCACGGCAGGGCAGGATACGAGCAGTACTTC. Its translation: CASSPHGRAGYEQYF.

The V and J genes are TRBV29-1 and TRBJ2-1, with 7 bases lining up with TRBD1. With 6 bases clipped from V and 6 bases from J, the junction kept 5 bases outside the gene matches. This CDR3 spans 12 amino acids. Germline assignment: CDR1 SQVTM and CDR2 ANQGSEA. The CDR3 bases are TGCAGCGTAGGGGACAGAGTCAATGAGCAGTTCTTC. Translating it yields CSVGDRVNEQFF.

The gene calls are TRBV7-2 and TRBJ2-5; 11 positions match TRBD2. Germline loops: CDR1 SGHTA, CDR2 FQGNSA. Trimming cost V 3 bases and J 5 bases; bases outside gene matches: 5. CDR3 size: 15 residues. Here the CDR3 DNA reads TGTGCCAGCAGCTTCCAACTAGCGGGAGAGGAGACCCAGTACTTC. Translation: CASSFQLAGEETQYF.

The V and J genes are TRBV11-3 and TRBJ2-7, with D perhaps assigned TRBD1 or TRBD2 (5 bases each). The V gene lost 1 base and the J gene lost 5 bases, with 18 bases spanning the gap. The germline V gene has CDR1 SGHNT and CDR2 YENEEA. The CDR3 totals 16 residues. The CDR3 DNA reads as TGTGCCAGCAGCTTAGGGCCGACAGTGGGAGTGGACGAGCAGTACTTC. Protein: CASSLGPTVGVDEQYF.

The CDR3 reads CASSRRGRNEAFF. DNA of the CDR3: TGCGCCAGCAGCCGAAGGGGCCGGAATGAAGCTTTCTTT. The genes are TRBV4-1 and TRBJ1-1; possibly TRBD1 for D (5 bases). With 4 bases removed from V and 7 bases from J, the gap between germline ends came to 13 bases. The CDR3 covers 13 residues. Germline V gives CDR1 MGHRA, CDR2 YSYEKL.

The CDR3 here is CASSGGLANTGELFF. The CDR3 DNA is TGCGCCAGCAGCGGGGGACTAGCGAACACCGGGGAGCTGTTTTTT. The chain uses TRBV5-1 and TRBJ2-2, with 8 bases identical to TRBD2. Trimming removed 4 bases from V and 0 bases from J; junction bases left unmatched: 2. Germline V CDR1 and CDR2: SGHRS, YFSETQ. The CDR3 runs 15 residues.

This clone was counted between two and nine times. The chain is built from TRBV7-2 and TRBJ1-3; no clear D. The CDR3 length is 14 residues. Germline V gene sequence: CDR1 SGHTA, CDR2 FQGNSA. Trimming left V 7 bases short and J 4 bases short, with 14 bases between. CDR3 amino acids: CASNYNRQGNTIYF. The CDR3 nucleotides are TGTGCCAGCAACTACAATCGTCAGGGAAACACCATATATTTT.

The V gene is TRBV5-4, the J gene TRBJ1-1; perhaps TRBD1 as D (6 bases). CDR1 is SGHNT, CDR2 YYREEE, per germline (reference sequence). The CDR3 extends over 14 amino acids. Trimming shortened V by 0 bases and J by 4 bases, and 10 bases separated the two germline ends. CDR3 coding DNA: TGTGCCAGCAGCTTGGTTCCGGGGGCCACTGAAGCTTTCTTT. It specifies CASSLVPGATEAFF.

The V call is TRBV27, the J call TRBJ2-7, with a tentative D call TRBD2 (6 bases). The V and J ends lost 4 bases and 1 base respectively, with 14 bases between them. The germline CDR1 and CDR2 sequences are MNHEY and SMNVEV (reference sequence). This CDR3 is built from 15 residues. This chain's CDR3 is CASSSLGGGSYEQYF. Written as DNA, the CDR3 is TGTGCCAGCAGTTCGCTGGGGGGTGGGTCCTACGAGCAGTACTTC.

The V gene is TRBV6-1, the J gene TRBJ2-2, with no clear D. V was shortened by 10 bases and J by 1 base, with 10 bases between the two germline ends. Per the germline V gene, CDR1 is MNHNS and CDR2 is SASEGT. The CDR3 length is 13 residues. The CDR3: CATEAVNTGELFF. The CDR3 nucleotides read TGTGCCACAGAGGCAGTGAACACCGGGGAGCTGTTTTTT.

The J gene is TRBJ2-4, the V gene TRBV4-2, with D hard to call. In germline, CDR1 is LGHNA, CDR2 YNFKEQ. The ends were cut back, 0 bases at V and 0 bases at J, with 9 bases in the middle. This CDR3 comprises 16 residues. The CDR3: CASSQELTVAKNIQYF. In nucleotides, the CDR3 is TGTGCCAGCAGCCAAGAATTAACGGTAGCCAAAAACATTCAGTACTTC.

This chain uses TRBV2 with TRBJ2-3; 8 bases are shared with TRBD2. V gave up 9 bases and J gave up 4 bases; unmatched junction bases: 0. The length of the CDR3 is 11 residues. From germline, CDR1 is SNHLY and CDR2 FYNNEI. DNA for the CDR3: TGTGCCAGTAGCGGGGCAGATACGCAGTATTTT. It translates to CASSGADTQYF.

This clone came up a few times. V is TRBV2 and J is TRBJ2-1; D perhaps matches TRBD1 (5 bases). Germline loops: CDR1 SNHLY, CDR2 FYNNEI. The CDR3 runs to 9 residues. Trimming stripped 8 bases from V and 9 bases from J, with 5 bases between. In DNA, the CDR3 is TGTGCCAGCGGGGCTGAGCAGTTCTTC. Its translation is CASGAEQFF.

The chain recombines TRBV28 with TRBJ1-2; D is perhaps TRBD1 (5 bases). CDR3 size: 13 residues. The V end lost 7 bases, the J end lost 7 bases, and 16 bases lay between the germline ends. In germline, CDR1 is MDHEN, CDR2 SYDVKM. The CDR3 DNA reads TGTGCCAGCATCTCGGGGGGAAGTAGTGGCTACACCTTC. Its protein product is CASISGGSSGYTF.

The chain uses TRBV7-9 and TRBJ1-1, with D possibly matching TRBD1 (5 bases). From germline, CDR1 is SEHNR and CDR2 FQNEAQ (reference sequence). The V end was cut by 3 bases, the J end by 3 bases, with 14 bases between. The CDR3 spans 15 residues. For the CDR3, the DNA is TGTGCCAGCAGCTTCTTTTTATCGGGGCACACTGAAGCTTTCTTT. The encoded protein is CASSFFLSGHTEAFF.

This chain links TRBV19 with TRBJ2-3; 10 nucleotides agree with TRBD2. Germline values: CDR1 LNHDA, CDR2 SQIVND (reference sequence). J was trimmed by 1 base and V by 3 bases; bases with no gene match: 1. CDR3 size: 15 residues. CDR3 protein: CASSMGTSGTDTQYF. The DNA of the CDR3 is TGTGCCAGTAGTATGGGGACTAGCGGCACAGATACGCAGTATTTT.

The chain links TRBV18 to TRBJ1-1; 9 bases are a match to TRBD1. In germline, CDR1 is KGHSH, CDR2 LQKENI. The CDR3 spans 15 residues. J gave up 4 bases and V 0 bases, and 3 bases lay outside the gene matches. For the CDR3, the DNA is TGTGCCAGCTCACCACCCCCGACAGGGGGCACTGAAGCTTTCTTT. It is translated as CASSPPPTGGTEAFF. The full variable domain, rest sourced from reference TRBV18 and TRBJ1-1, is NAGVMQNPRHLVRRRGQEARLRCSPMKGHSHVYWYRQLPEEGLKFMVYLQKENIIDESGMPKERFSAEFPKEGPSILRIQQVVRGDSAAYFCASSPPPTGGTEAFFGQGTRLTVV.

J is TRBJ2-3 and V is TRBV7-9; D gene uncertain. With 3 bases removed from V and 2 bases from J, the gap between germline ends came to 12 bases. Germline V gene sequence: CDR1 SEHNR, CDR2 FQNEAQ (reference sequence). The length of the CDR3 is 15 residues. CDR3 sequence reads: CASSLTGLNTDTQYF. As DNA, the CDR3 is TGTGCCAGCAGCTTGACCGGGTTAAACACAGATACGCAGTATTTT.

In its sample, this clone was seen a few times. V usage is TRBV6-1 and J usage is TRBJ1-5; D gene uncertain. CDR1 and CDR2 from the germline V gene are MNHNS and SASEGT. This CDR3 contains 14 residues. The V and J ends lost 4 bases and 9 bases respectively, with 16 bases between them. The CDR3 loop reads CASSVGGKSWPQHF. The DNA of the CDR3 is TGTGCCAGCAGTGTAGGAGGAAAATCGTGGCCCCAGCATTTT.

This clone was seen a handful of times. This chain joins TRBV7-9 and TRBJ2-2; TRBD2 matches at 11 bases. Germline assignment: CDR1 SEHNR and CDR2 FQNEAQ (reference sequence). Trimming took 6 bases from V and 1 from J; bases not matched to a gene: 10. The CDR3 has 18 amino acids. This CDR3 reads CASSSKVTSGMNTGELFF. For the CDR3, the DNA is TGTGCCAGCAGTTCCAAAGTGACTAGCGGGATGAACACCGGGGAGCTGTTTTTT.